This T cell receptor beta chain came from a study of shared clonotypes between healthy human individuals. Germline V gene lookup returns CDR1 MNHNS and CDR2 SASEGT. CDR3 length: 14 residues. V dropped 2 bases and J dropped 3; count of bases not matched to a gene: 3. Positive CCR7 selection of CD45RO-negative cells yielded the naive CD8 cells, and terminally differentiated effector memory CD45RA+ cells were excluded. Using immunoSEQ multiplex PCR, the repertoire was profiled, and TCRdb retains in-frame clones only, with some absent. Counted here are 2 million to 2.5 million clones, about 95% occurring once; the ten biggest clones make up more than 0.95%.

Material: naive CD8+ T cells sorted from blood. The chain is built from TRBV6-1 and TRBJ1-1, with TRBD1 identical over 7 bases. This receptor was identified in a man between 18 and 35 years old in good health. CDR3 DNA: TGTGCCAGCAGTGAAAGGGGGCGATACACTGAAGCTTTCTTT. Translating it yields CASSERGRYTEAFF.